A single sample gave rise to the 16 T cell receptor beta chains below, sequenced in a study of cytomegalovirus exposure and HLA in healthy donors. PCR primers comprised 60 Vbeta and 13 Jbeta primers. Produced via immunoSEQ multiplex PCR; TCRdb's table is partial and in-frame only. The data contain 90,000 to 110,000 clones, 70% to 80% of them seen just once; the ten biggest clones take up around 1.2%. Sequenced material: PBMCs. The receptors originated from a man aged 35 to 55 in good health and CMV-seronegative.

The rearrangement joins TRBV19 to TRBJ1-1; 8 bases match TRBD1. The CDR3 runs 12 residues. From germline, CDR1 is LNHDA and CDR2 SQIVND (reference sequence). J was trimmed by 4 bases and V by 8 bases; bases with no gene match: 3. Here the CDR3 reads CASGTGATEAFF. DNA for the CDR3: TGTGCCAGTGGGACAGGAGCCACTGAAGCTTTCTTT.

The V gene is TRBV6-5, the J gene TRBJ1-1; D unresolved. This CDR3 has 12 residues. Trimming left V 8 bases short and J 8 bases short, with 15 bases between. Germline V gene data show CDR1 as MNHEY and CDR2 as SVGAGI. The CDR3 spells CASFGLSREAFF. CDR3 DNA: TGTGCCAGCTTCGGTTTATCGAGGGAAGCTTTCTTT.

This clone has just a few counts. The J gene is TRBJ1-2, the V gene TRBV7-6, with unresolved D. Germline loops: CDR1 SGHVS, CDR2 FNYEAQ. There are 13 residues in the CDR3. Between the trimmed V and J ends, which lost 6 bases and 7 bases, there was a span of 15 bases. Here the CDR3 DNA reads TGTGCCAGCAGTTCGGGTCCGGGAGGTGGCTACACCTTC. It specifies CASSSGPGGGYTF.

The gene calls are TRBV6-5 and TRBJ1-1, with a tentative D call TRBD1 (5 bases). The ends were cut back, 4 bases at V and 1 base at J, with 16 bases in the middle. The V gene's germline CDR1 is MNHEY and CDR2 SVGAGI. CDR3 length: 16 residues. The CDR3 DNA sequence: TGTGCCAGCAGTTCGGGTTGGGGGGTCGGGAACACTGAAGCTTTCTTT. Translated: CASSSGWGVGNTEAFF.

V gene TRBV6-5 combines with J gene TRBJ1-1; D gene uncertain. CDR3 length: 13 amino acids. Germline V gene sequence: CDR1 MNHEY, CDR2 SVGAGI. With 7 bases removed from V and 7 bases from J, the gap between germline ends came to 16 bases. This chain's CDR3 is CASTLPVPLEAFF. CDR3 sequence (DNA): TGTGCCAGCACCCTCCCGGTCCCGCTTGAAGCTTTCTTT.

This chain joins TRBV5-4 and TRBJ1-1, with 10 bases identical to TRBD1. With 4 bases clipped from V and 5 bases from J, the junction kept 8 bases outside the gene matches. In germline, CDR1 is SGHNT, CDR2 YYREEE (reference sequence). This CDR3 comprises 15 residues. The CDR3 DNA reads TGTGCCAGCAGCCGTGACAGGGGGCCCAGTACTGAAGCTTTCTTT. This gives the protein CASSRDRGPSTEAFF.

The CDR3 DNA follows: TGCAGCGTTCTATGGAGGGACTCTGGAAACACCATATATTTT. It is translated as CSVLWRDSGNTIYF. The chain employs TRBV29-1 and TRBJ1-3; D is uncertain. In germline, CDR1 is SQVTM, CDR2 ANQGSEA. The CDR3 spans 14 residues. Trimming took 5 bases from V and 0 from J, leaving 11 bases between them.

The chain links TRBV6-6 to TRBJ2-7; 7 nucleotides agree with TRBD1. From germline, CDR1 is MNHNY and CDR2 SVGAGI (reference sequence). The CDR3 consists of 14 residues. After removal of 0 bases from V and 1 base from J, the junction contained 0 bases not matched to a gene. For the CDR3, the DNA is TGTGCCAGCAGTTACTCGGGACAGTCCTACGAGCAGTACTTC. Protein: CASSYSGQSYEQYF.

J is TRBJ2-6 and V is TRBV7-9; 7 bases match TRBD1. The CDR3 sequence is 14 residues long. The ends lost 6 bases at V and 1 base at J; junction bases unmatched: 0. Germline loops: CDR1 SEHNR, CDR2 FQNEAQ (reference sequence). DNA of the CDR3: TGTGCCAGCAGGGGACAGTCTGGGGCCAACGTCCTGACTTTC. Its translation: CASRGQSGANVLTF.

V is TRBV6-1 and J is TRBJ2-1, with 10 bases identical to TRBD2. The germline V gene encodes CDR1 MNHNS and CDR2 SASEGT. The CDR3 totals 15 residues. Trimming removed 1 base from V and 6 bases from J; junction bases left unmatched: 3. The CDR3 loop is CASSEGLAGVNEQFF. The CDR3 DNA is TGTGCCAGCAGTGAAGGGCTAGCGGGAGTCAATGAGCAGTTCTTC.

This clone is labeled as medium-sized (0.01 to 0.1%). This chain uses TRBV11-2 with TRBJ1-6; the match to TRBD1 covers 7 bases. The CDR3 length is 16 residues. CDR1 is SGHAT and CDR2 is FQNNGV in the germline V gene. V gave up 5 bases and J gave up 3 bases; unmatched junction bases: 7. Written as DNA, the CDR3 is TGTGCCAGCAGCCGAAACAGGGGAGACTATAATTCACCCCTCCACTTT. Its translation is CASSRNRGDYNSPLHF.

CDR3 DNA sequence: TGTGCCAGCAGCCTGGCGGGGGGGTACAATGAGCAGTTCTTC. This codes for CASSLAGGYNEQFF. The V gene is TRBV28, the J gene TRBJ2-1, with TRBD2 matching over 9 bases. CDR1 is MDHEN, CDR2 SYDVKM, per germline. Unmatched junction bases numbered 4, after V lost 6 bases and J lost 4 bases. The CDR3 has 14 residues.

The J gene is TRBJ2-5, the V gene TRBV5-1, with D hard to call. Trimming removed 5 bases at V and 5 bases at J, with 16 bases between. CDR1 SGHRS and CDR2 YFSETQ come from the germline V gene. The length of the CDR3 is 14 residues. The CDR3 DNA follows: TGCGCCAGCAGGCGCAATACCATCCGGGAGACCCAGTACTTC. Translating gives CASRRNTIRETQYF. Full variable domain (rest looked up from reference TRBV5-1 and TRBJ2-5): KAGVTQTPRYLIKTRGQQVTLSCSPISGHRSVSWYQQTPGQGLQFLFEYFSETQRNKGNFPGRFSGRQFSNSRSEMNVSTLELGDSALYLCASRRNTIRETQYFGPGTRLLVL.

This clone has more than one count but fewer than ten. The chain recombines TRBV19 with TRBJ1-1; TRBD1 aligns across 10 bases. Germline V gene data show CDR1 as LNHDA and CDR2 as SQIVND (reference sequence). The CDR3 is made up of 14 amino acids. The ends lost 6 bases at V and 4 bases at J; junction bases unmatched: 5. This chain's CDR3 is CASRTGGGITEAFF. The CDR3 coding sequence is TGTGCCAGTAGGACAGGGGGCGGTATCACTGAAGCTTTCTTT.

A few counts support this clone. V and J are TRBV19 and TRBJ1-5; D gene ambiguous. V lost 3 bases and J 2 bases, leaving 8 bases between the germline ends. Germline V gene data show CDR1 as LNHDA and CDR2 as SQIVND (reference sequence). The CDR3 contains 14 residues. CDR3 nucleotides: TGTGCCAGTAGTATCAGGCAGGGCAATCAGCCCCAGCATTTT. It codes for CASSIRQGNQPQHF.

CDR3 loop: CASSRPGLVGPNNEQFF. As DNA, the CDR3 is TGTGCCAGCAGCCGTCCTGGACTAGTCGGCCCTAACAATGAGCAGTTCTTC. The genes are TRBV7-9 and TRBJ2-1, with 7 bases aligning to TRBD2. This CDR3 has 17 residues. V dropped 5 bases and J dropped 5; count of bases not matched to a gene: 15. From germline, CDR1 is SEHNR and CDR2 FQNEAQ (reference sequence).